Listed here is a single T cell receptor (beta chain). The source of the sample is a study of T cell changes during pregnancy in multiple sclerosis. The CDR3 totals 15 residues. V lost 3 bases and J lost 5; bases outside the gene matches: 8. Germline CDR1 and CDR2: SEHNR and FQNEAQ (reference sequence). The repertoire was sequenced with immunoSEQ multiplex PCR; TCRdb's copy has only in-frame clones and lacks some. The table records more than 50,000 clones, roughly nine tenths of them present only once. This sample comprised peripheral blood, obtained in the first trimester of pregnancy. This chain joins TRBV7-9 and TRBJ2-7; 9 positions agree with TRBD2. The receptor comes from a female donor in good health, enrolled as a control in a pregnancy study. As DNA, the CDR3 is TGTGCCAGCAGCTTGGTCGGGACTAGCTACCACGAGCAGTACTTC. As protein: CASSLVGTSYHEQYF.